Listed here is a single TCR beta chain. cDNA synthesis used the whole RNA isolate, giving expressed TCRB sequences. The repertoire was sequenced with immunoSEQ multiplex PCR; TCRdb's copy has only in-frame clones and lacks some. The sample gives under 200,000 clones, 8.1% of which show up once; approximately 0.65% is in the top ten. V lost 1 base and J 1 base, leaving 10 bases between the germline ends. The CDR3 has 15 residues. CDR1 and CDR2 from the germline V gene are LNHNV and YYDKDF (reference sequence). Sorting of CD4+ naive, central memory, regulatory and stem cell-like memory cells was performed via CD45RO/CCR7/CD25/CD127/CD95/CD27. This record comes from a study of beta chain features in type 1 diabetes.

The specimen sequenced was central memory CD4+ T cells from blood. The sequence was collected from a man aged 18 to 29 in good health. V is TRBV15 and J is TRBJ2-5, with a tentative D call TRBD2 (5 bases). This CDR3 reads CATSRGERSQETQYF. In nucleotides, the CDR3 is TGTGCCACCAGCAGAGGGGAGCGGAGCCAAGAGACCCAGTACTTC.